These T cell receptor beta chains were read from a single sample in a study of T-cell reconstitution after alpha-beta-depleted transplantation in children. TCRdb itself ran the PCR reads through MiXCR, one entry per CDR3 protein. The table records roughly 220,000 distinct CDR3 sequences, about 8.4% of them present only once. The source material was PBMCs, mostly from graft donor cells, sampled 360 days after TCRalphabeta/CD19-depleted stem cell transplant. All receptors derive from a male patient aged 2 to 9 who had a stem cell transplant for acute myeloid leukemia, so the T cells may come from the graft donor. Both conserved end residues are part of each CDR3. The D gene is left open where the match is weak. Clone sizes are given selectively: once, few, many, or a class where the clone is expanded.

D: TRBD1; V: TRBV11-3; J: TRBJ2-1; size: few; CDR3: CASSGKGGRKNEQFF; DNA: TGTGCCAGCAGCGGTAAAGGGGGCAGGAAGAATGAGCAGTTCTTC
D: .; V: TRBV20-1; J: TRBJ2-1; size: few; CDR3: CSARDTCGGGCQGPYNEQFF; DNA: TGCAGTGCTAGAGATACTTGTGGGGGTGGATGTCAGGGGCCTTACAATGAGCAGTTCTTC
D: .; V: TRBV2; J: TRBJ2-2; size: .; CDR3: CASSRARAENTGELFF; DNA: TGTGCCAGCAGTAGGGCTCGGGCTGAGAACACCGGGGAGCTGTTTTTT
D: .; V: TRBV5-1; J: TRBJ1-2; size: few; CDR3: CASSSRRADNYGYTF; DNA: TGCGCCAGCAGTTCTCGGAGGGCGGACAACTATGGCTACACCTTC
D: TRBD1; V: TRBV12-3/TRBV12-4; J: TRBJ2-1; size: few; CDR3: CASRRTGNEQFF; DNA: TGTGCCAGCAGGAGGACAGGGAATGAGCAGTTCTTC
D: .; V: TRBV7-8; J: TRBJ2-1; size: medium-sized; CDR3: CASSSTRTSRGYNEQFF; DNA: TGTGCCAGCAGCTCCACTCGAACTAGTCGCGGCTACAATGAGCAGTTCTTC
D: TRBD1; V: TRBV18; J: TRBJ1-2; size: few; CDR3: CASSPAGTVRYGYTF; DNA: TGTGCCAGCTCACCAGCCGGGACAGTACGCTATGGCTACACCTTC
D: .; V: TRBV5-1; J: TRBJ1-4; size: few; CDR3: CASSVQQATGEKLFF; DNA: TGCGCCAGCAGCGTCCAACAGGCCACGGGTGAAAAACTGTTTTTT
D: .; V: TRBV7-2; J: TRBJ1-1; size: few; CDR3: CASSLGGGGTEAFF; DNA: TGTGCCAGCAGCTTAGGAGGGGGGGGAACTGAAGCTTTCTTT
D: .; V: TRBV12-3/TRBV12-4; J: TRBJ2-1; size: many; CDR3: CASSLSWDSIMSSYNEQFF; DNA: TGTGCCAGCAGTTTATCTTGGGACTCTATAATGAGCTCCTACAATGAGCAGTTCTTC
D: .; V: TRBV5-1; J: TRBJ2-2; size: many; CDR3: CASSLAGRSNTGELFF; DNA: TGCGCCAGCAGCTTGGCGGGACGTTCGAACACCGGGGAGCTGTTTTTT
D: .; V: TRBV12-3/TRBV12-4; J: TRBJ2-3; size: many; CDR3: CASSFFGADTQYF; DNA: TGTGCCAGCAGTTTTTTCGGCGCAGATACGCAGTATTTT
D: TRBD1; V: TRBV27; J: TRBJ1-5; size: many; CDR3: CASSDTGGAGGNQPQHF; DNA: TGTGCCAGCAGTGATACAGGGGGCGCAGGGGGCAATCAGCCCCAGCATTTT
D: .; V: TRBV20-1; J: TRBJ2-7; size: .; CDR3: CSARSPGAGEQYF; DNA: TGCAGTGCTAGAAGCCCGGGAGCGGGTGAGCAGTACTTC
D: .; V: TRBV12-3/TRBV12-4; J: TRBJ1-1; size: few; CDR3: CASSRQGEAFF; DNA: TGTGCCAGCAGCCGCCAGGGCGAGGCTTTCTTT
D: .; V: TRBV3-1; J: TRBJ2-5; size: .; CDR3: CASSQVYYGETQYF; DNA: TGTGCCAGCAGCCAAGTTTACTACGGAGAGACCCAGTACTTC
D: .; V: TRBV20-1; J: TRBJ2-7; size: few; CDR3: CSARDGRMNSYEQYF; DNA: TGCAGTGCTAGAGATGGCCGGATGAATTCCTACGAGCAGTACTTC
D: .; V: TRBV15; J: TRBJ1-3; size: many; CDR3: CATSREPDEASGNTIYF; DNA: TGTGCCACCAGCAGAGAGCCAGACGAAGCTTCTGGAAACACCATATATTTT
D: TRBD1; V: TRBV6-1; J: TRBJ2-7; size: few; CDR3: CASSPGQGRFGRYF; DNA: TGTGCCAGCAGTCCGGGACAGGGCCGCTTTGGGAGGTACTTC
D: .; V: TRBV6-5; J: TRBJ2-7; size: .; CDR3: CASSYLAAPTYEQYF; DNA: TGTGCCAGCAGTTACCTGGCAGCGCCAACCTACGAGCAGTACTTC
D: TRBD2; V: TRBV29-1; J: TRBJ2-7; size: few; CDR3: CSVPGTSGSYEQYF; DNA: TGCAGCGTCCCGGGGACTAGCGGCTCCTACGAGCAGTACTTC
D: TRBD2; V: TRBV4-2; J: TRBJ2-5; size: .; CDR3: CASSPAGGEETQYF; DNA: TGTGCCAGCAGCCCAGCGGGAGGTGAGGAGACCCAGTACTTC
D: .; V: TRBV7-6; J: TRBJ2-1; size: few; CDR3: CASSSQALSNNEQFF; DNA: TGTGCCAGCAGCTCCCAAGCCCTAAGTAACAATGAGCAGTTCTTC
D: TRBD1; V: TRBV25-1; J: TRBJ2-7; size: few; CDR3: CASPGTGPSYEQYF; DNA: TGTGCCAGCCCCGGGACAGGGCCCTCCTACGAGCAGTACTTC
D: TRBD1; V: TRBV12-3/TRBV12-4; J: TRBJ1-4; size: few; CDR3: CASSSGQAPRGEKLFF; DNA: TGTGCCAGCAGTTCCGGACAGGCCCCGCGGGGTGAAAAACTGTTTTTT